The source of this T cell receptor beta chain is a study of identical twins' blood T cells. Points from the study as a whole: Abundant TCRbeta CDR3s overlapped more between twins than with unrelated donors.

The donors were healthy female monozygous twins, three pairs in total. The CDR3 totals 15 residues. V shed 3 bases and J shed 1 base, with 12 bases lying between them. Germline CDR1 and CDR2: KGHSH and LQKENI. Original analysis: Per-library CDR3 reads ranged about 2.2 to 3.6 million; clonotypes, ~90,000 to ~550,000. MiXCR, applied by TCRdb to the 5' RACE reads, yields one record per CDR3 protein. What appears here as the V and J calls and clone size reflects TCRdb's work, not the paper's. The data hold roughly 380,000 distinct CDR3 sequences, with about 28% observed a single time. Concerning this clonotype: Antigen unknown.

The gene calls are TRBV18 and TRBJ1-1; D remains unclear. Input material: PBMCs. The clonotype was recovered from a woman aged 18 to 55 in good health. CDR3 sequence: CASSPQGCGNTEAFF. CDR3 nucleotides: TGTGCCAGCTCACCCCAAGGGTGTGGGAACACTGAAGCTTTCTTT.